This T cell receptor beta chain was recovered during a study of cytomegalovirus exposure and HLA in healthy donors. General observations from the study: TCR beta sequences numbering under 20,000 were associated with HLA alleles at 0.05 false discovery rate in a later analysis. 87-base-pair reads could not separate some V segments, including TRBV6-2 and TRBV6-3. V- and J-gene trimming in TCR beta was tied to a missense DCLRE1C variant by an analysis performed later.

The PCR contained 60 Vbeta and 13 Jbeta primers. Repertoires were generated with immunoSEQ multiplex PCR, while TCRdb's copy carries only in-frame clones and drops some. The table shows 180,000 or so clones, with roughly 85% occurring only once. A remark on this clone: What it binds is unknown.

CDR3 length: 14 residues. Per germline, CDR1 MDHEN and CDR2 SYDVKM. V was clipped by 6 bases and J by 3 bases; unmatched bases: 4. The TCR was taken from a male donor in good health and CMV-seronegative. The chain is built from TRBV28 and TRBJ2-1, with 8 nucleotides matching TRBD2. Sequenced sample: PBMCs. CDR3: CASRGLVSYNEQFF. The DNA for the CDR3 is TGTGCCAGCAGGGGACTAGTGAGCTACAATGAGCAGTTCTTC. Full variable domain (outside the CDR3, taken from reference TRBV28 and TRBJ2-1): DVKVTQSSRYLVKRTGEKVFLECVQDMDHENMFWYRQDPGLGLRLIYFSYDVKMKEKGDIPEGYSVSREKKERFSLILESASTNQTSMYLCASRGLVSYNEQFFGPGTRLTVL.